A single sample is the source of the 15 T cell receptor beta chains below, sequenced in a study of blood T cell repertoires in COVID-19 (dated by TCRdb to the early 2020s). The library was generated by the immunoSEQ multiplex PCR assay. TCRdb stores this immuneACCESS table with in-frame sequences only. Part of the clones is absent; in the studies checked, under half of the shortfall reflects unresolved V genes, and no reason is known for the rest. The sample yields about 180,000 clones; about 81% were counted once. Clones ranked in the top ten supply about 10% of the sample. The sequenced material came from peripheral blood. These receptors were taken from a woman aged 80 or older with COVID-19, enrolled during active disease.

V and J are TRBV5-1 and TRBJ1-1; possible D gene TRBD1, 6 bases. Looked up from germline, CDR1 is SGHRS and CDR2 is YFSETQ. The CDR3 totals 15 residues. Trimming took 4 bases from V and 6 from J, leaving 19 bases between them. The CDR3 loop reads CASSPDRPPGAEAFF. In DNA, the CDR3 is TGCGCCAGCAGCCCGGACAGACCCCCTGGGGCTGAAGCTTTCTTT.

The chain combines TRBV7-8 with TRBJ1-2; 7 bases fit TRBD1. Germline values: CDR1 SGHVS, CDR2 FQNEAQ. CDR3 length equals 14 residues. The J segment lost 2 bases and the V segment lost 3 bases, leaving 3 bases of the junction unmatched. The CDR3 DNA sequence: TGTGCCAGCAGCTTTAGGGGACAGAACTATGGCTACACCTTC. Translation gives CASSFRGQNYGYTF. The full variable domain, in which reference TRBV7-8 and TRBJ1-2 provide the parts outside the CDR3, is GAGVSQSPRYKVAKRGQDVALRCDPISGHVSLFWYQQALGQGPEFLTYFQNEAQLDKSGLPSDRFFAERPEGSVSTLKIQRTQQEDSAVYLCASSFRGQNYGYTFGSGTRLTVV.

This CDR3 reads CASSLGVAGRTDTQYF. The CDR3 nucleotides read TGTGCCAGCAGCTTAGGAGTAGCGGGCCGCACAGATACGCAGTATTTT. The chain combines TRBV7-2 with TRBJ2-3, with 7 bases aligning to TRBD2. V lost 1 base to trimming and J lost 1 base; unmatched junction nucleotides: 5. This CDR3 has 16 amino acids. CDR1 and CDR2 (germline): SGHTA, FQGNSA.

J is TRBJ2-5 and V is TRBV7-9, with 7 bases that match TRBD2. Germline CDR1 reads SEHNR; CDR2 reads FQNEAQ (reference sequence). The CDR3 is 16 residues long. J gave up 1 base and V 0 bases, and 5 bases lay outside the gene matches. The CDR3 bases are TGTGCCAGCAGCTTAGCGGGTGGGGGGGTCCAAGAGACCCAGTACTTC. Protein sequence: CASSLAGGGVQETQYF.

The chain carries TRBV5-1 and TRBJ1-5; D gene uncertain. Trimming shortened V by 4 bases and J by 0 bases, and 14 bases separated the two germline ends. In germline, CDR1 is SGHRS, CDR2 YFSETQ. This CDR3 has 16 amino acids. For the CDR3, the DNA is TGCGCCAGCAGCCCTACCCCGCTATATAGCAATCAGCCCCAGCATTTT. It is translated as CASSPTPLYSNQPQHF.

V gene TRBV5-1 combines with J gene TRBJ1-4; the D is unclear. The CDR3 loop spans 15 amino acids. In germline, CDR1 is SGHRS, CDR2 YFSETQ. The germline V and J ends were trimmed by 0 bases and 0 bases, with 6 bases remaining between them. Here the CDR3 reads CASSLGQTTNEKLFF. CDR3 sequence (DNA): TGCGCCAGCAGCTTGGGACAAACAACTAATGAAAAACTGTTTTTT. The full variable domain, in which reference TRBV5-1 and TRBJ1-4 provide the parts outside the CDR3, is KAGVTQTPRYLIKTRGQQVTLSCSPISGHRSVSWYQQTPGQGLQFLFEYFSETQRNKGNFPGRFSGRQFSNSRSEMNVSTLELGDSALYLCASSLGQTTNEKLFFGSGTQLSVL.

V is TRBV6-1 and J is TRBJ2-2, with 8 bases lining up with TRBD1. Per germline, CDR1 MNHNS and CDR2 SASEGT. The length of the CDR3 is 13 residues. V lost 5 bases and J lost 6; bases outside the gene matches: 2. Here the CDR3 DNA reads TGTGCCAGCAGTAAACAGGGGGCCGGGGAGCTGTTTTTT. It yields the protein CASSKQGAGELFF.

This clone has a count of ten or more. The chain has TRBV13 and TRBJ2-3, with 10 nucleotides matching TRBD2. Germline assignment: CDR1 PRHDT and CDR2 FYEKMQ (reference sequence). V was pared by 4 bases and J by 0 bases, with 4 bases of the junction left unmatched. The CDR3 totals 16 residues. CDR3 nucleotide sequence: TGTGCCAGCAGCTCTAGCGGGGGAGTTAGCACAGATACGCAGTATTTT. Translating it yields CASSSSGGVSTDTQYF.

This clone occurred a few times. CDR3 in amino acids: CASSRTVNQPQHF. Written as DNA, the CDR3 is TGTGCCAGCTCCCGGACAGTCAATCAGCCCCAGCATTTT. V and J are TRBV6-6 and TRBJ1-5, with D possibly being TRBD1 (6 bases). CDR3 length: 13 amino acids. With 8 bases removed from V and 3 bases from J, the gap between germline ends came to 11 bases. Germline V gene sequence: CDR1 MNHNY, CDR2 SVGAGI (reference sequence).

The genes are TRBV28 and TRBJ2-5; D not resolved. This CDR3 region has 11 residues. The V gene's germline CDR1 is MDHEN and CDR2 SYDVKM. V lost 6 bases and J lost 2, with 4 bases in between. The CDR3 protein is CASSLQETQYF. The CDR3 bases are TGTGCCAGCAGCCTGCAAGAGACCCAGTACTTC.

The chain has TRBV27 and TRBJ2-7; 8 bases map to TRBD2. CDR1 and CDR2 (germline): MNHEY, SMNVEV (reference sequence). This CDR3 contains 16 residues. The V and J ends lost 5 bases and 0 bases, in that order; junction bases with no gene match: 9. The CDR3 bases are TGTGCCAGCAGTCCTCCTAGCGGGCCAAGCTCCTACGAGCAGTACTTC. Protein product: CASSPPSGPSSYEQYF.

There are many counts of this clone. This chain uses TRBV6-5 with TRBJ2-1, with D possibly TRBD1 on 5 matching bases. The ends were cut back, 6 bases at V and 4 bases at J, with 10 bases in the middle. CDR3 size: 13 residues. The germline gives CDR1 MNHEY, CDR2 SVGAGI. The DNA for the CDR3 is TGTGCCAGCAGAAAAGACAGTTACAATGAGCAGTTCTTC. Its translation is CASRKDSYNEQFF.

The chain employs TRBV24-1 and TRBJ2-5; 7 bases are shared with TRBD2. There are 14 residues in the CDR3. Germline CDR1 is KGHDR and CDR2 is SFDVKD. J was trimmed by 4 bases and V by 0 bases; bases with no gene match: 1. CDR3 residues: CATSDLWGGETQYF. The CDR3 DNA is TGTGCCACCAGTGATTTGTGGGGGGGAGAGACCCAGTACTTC.

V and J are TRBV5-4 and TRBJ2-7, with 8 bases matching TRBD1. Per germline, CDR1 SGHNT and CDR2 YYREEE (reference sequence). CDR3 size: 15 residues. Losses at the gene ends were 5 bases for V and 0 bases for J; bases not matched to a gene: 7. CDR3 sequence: CASRKGGQASYEQYF. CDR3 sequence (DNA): TGTGCCAGCAGAAAAGGGGGACAGGCCTCCTACGAGCAGTACTTC.

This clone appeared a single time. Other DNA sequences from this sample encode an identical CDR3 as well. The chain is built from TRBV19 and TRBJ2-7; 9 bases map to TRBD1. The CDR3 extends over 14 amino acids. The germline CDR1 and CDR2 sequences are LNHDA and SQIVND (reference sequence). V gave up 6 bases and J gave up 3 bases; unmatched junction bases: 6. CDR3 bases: TGTGCCAGTAGCCCCGGGACAGGGAGCTACGAGCAGTACTTC. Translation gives CASSPGTGSYEQYF.